These 22 T cell receptor beta chains were sequenced from one sample in a study of control samples from healthy donors and cancer patients. TCRdb's table, derived via immunoSEQ multiplex PCR, lists solely in-frame clones and lacks some. This repertoire shows around 74,000 clones, 85% to 95% found once; its top ten account for 5.8%. The specimen was blood. The receptors shown here come from a woman aged 55-75 years in good health.

The CDR3 coding sequence is TGTGCCAGTAGTTCCCAGGGAAAAGAGACCCAGTACTTC. Its protein is CASSSQGKETQYF. This chain links TRBV19 with TRBJ2-5, with D perhaps TRBD1 (5 bases). This CDR3 contains 13 residues. Germline V lookup: CDR1 LNHDA, CDR2 SQIVND (reference sequence). V lost 5 bases, J lost 3 bases, and 10 bases lay in between.

This rearrangement joins TRBV7-8 to TRBJ2-5; 12 bases align to TRBD1. V dropped 3 bases and J dropped 1; count of bases not matched to a gene: 3. This CDR3 is 16 amino acids long. Germline loops: CDR1 SGHVS, CDR2 FQNEAQ. CDR3: CASSFGTGGSQETQYF. Written as DNA, the CDR3 is TGTGCCAGCAGCTTTGGGACAGGGGGCTCCCAAGAGACCCAGTACTTC.

The CDR3 reads CATSRDGSGANVLTF. Written as DNA, the CDR3 is TGTGCCACCAGCAGAGATGGGTCTGGGGCCAACGTCCTGACTTTC. This sequence joins TRBV15 and TRBJ2-6; no clear D gene. CDR1 is LNHNV and CDR2 is YYDKDF in the germline V gene (reference sequence). The CDR3 consists of 15 residues. Trimming took off 0 bases at V and 1 base at J, with 4 bases between the two ends.

The V and J genes are TRBV6-5 and TRBJ2-1; TRBD1 matches 10 bases. Per germline, CDR1 MNHEY and CDR2 SVGAGI. This CDR3 is 15 amino acids long. Losses at the gene ends were 5 bases for V and 4 bases for J; bases not matched to a gene: 5. The chain's CDR3 is CASSRGQGIYNEQFF. The DNA of the CDR3 is TGTGCCAGCAGTCGGGGACAGGGGATTTACAATGAGCAGTTCTTC.

This chain joins TRBV28 and TRBJ1-3, with D possibly being TRBD1 (6 bases). Germline assignment: CDR1 MDHEN and CDR2 SYDVKM. The germline V and J ends were trimmed by 5 bases and 0 bases, with 11 bases remaining between them. This CDR3 is built from 15 residues. The CDR3 loop reads CASSPPTGSGNTIYF. DNA of the CDR3: TGTGCCAGCAGTCCCCCGACAGGCTCTGGAAACACCATATATTTT.

V and J are TRBV10-3 and TRBJ2-3; 7 bases match TRBD1. The CDR3 is made up of 17 amino acids. The V gene's germline CDR1 is ENHRY and CDR2 SYGVKD. Trimming cost V 0 bases and J 2 bases; bases outside gene matches: 8. Here the CDR3 reads CAISESTVTGDTDTQYF. Written as DNA, the CDR3 is TGTGCCATCAGTGAGTCGACTGTCACAGGGGACACAGATACGCAGTATTTT.

This rearrangement joins TRBV19 to TRBJ1-5; 7 nucleotides line up with TRBD1. This CDR3 contains 18 residues. The junction had 13 bases not matched to a gene; V was cut back by 1 base and J by 4 bases. In germline, CDR1 is LNHDA, CDR2 SQIVND (reference sequence). This CDR3 is CASSIVVGETGNNQPQHF. The CDR3 DNA is TGTGCCAGTAGTATAGTAGTCGGGGAGACAGGGAATAATCAGCCCCAGCATTTT.

The rearrangement joins TRBV28 to TRBJ2-7, with 7 bases lining up with TRBD1. With 2 bases clipped from V and 3 bases from J, the junction kept 7 bases outside the gene matches. Germline CDR1 MDHEN, CDR2 SYDVKM. The CDR3 is made up of 15 amino acids. The CDR3 loop is CASSLPRQGIYEQYF. Here the CDR3 DNA reads TGTGCCAGCAGTTTACCAAGACAGGGCATCTACGAGCAGTACTTC.

The chain has TRBV5-1 and TRBJ1-4, with 11 bases lining up with TRBD1. The CDR3 has 15 amino acids. The germline V gene has CDR1 SGHRS and CDR2 YFSETQ. V shed 4 bases, J shed 3 bases, and the junction held 2 bases outside the gene matches. In nucleotides, the CDR3 is TGCGCCAGCAGCGGACAGGGGGCGTCTAATGAAAAACTGTTTTTT. This gives the protein CASSGQGASNEKLFF.

This chain uses TRBV5-4 with TRBJ2-1; TRBD1 or TRBD2 may be the D gene (6 bases each). The V gene lost 2 bases and the J gene lost 3 bases, with 12 bases spanning the gap. This CDR3 has 15 residues. Germline CDR1 SGHNT, CDR2 YYREEE (reference sequence). The CDR3, as DNA: TGTGCCAGCAGCTTATCGGGGGCGCTCTACAATGAGCAGTTCTTC. It codes for CASSLSGALYNEQFF.

The chain links TRBV10-3 to TRBJ2-2, with 10 bases lining up with TRBD2. The CDR3 is 15 residues long. Per germline, CDR1 ENHRY and CDR2 SYGVKD. Trimming took 9 bases from V and 3 from J; bases not matched to a gene: 7. CDR3 DNA: TGTGCCATAAGAAAGCGGGAGGGCTACACCGGGGAGCTGTTTTTT. It encodes CAIRKREGYTGELFF.

The chain recombines TRBV28 with TRBJ1-2; possible D gene TRBD1, 5 bases. Between the trimmed V and J ends, which lost 6 bases and 7 bases, there was a span of 24 bases. Germline V gives CDR1 MDHEN, CDR2 SYDVKM. The CDR3 extends over 16 amino acids. In nucleotides, the CDR3 is TGTGCCAGCAGGGCTTTGCCTGGGACGGGGTTTCGTGGCTACACCTTC. It yields the protein CASRALPGTGFRGYTF.

The genes are TRBV4-1 and TRBJ2-6; 8 bases fit TRBD2. The length of the CDR3 is 17 residues. V was pared by 2 bases and J by 2 bases, with 5 bases of the junction left unmatched. The germline V gene encodes CDR1 MGHRA and CDR2 YSYEKL. Here the CDR3 DNA reads TGCGCCAGCAGCCAACTTAGCGGGACCGCTGGGGCCAACGTCCTGACTTTC. It encodes CASSQLSGTAGANVLTF.

The rearrangement uses TRBV4-1 and TRBJ2-2; D gene ambiguous. Germline V gene sequence: CDR1 MGHRA, CDR2 YSYEKL. CDR3 length: 14 residues. V was pared by 4 bases and J by 5 bases, with 11 bases between. CDR3 amino acids: CASSLPLGTGELFF. CDR3 coding DNA: TGCGCCAGCAGCCTACCCCTAGGGACCGGGGAGCTGTTTTTT.

This rearrangement joins TRBV25-1 to TRBJ1-2, with TRBD1 identical over 12 bases. Per the germline V gene, CDR1 is MGHDK and CDR2 is SYGVNS. The CDR3 has 17 amino acids. Trimming cost V 4 bases and J 8 bases; bases outside gene matches: 14. The CDR3 loop reads CASSAFEGQGAEGGYTF. The CDR3 coding sequence is TGTGCCAGCAGTGCCTTTGAGGGACAGGGGGCAGAGGGAGGCTACACCTTC.

The rearrangement links TRBV11-2 to TRBJ1-2; 8 nucleotides line up with TRBD1. Per the germline V gene, CDR1 is SGHAT and CDR2 is FQNNGV. The CDR3 runs 15 residues. V lost 2 bases and J lost 4; bases outside the gene matches: 6. Here the CDR3 reads CASSLTGTGGYGYTF. The CDR3 DNA reads TGTGCCAGCAGCTTAACCGGGACAGGAGGCTATGGCTACACCTTC.

V gene TRBV19 combines with J gene TRBJ1-5; D is ambiguous. Trimming left V 9 bases short and J 3 bases short, with 12 bases between. Germline V lookup: CDR1 LNHDA, CDR2 SQIVND (reference sequence). The CDR3 totals 13 residues. In DNA form, the CDR3 reads TGTGCCAGCAACGGACGTTACAATCAGCCCCAGCATTTT. Its translation is CASNGRYNQPQHF.

The J gene is TRBJ2-2, the V gene TRBV11-1, with TRBD1 matching 7 bases. The CDR3 sequence is 16 residues long. With V trimmed by 2 bases and J by 4 bases, 7 bases remained unmatched. The V gene's germline CDR1 is SGHAT and CDR2 FQDESV (reference sequence). For the CDR3, the DNA is TGTGCCAGCAGCTTAAATAACCCAGGGGGCACCGGGGAGCTGTTTTTT. This translates into CASSLNNPGGTGELFF.

V is TRBV6-2 or TRBV6-3 and J is TRBJ2-3, with D perhaps given as TRBD1 or TRBD2 (5 bases each). The CDR3 consists of 13 residues. The V end was cut by 0 bases, the J end by 7 bases, with 8 bases between. Germline CDR1 is MNHEY and CDR2 is SVGEGT. CDR3 protein: CASSYSGAYTQYF. The CDR3 bases are TGTGCCAGCAGTTACTCCGGGGCTTATACGCAGTATTTT.

V is TRBV4-2 and J is TRBJ2-1, with 9 bases matching TRBD2. V shed 0 bases and J 0 bases; nucleotides not matched to a gene: 12. Germline-derived CDR1 and CDR2 are LGHNA and YNFKEQ. This CDR3 contains 20 residues. CDR3 residues: CASSQDLTSGYSSSYNEQFF. The CDR3 DNA reads as TGTGCCAGCAGCCAAGATCTGACTAGCGGATACAGTAGCTCCTACAATGAGCAGTTCTTC.

The chain uses TRBV5-1 and TRBJ1-2; D is perhaps TRBD1 (6 bases). The V end was cut by 3 bases, the J end by 1 base, with 10 bases between. CDR3 size: 14 residues. Germline V lookup: CDR1 SGHRS, CDR2 YFSETQ. The CDR3 DNA sequence: TGCGCCAGCAGCTCAGGGGAATTTAACTATGGCTACACCTTC. Translation: CASSSGEFNYGYTF.

DNA of the CDR3: TGTGCCAGCAGTTACTCGACAGGGACAGGTTTAGATGGCTACACCTTC. Protein sequence: CASSYSTGTGLDGYTF. The chain recombines TRBV6-5 with TRBJ1-2; 8 nucleotides match TRBD1. Germline V gene data show CDR1 as MNHEY and CDR2 as SVGAGI. V trimming: 0 bases; J trimming: 6 bases; junction bases outside the gene matches: 9. This CDR3 region has 16 residues.